These 27 T cell receptor beta chains were all obtained from the same sample, sequenced in a study of CD8 T cells in Susac syndrome. With random hexamers, roughly 0.45 to 1 ug RNA was reverse transcribed. Via MiXCR, TCRdb re-called the immunoSEQ multiplex PCR reads, giving one row per CDR3 protein. Seen here are fewer than 350,000 distinct CDR3 sequences, over 75% observed once, and the top ten hold approximately 0.2%. The sequenced sample consisted of CD8+ T cells from PBMCs. Receptors originate from a human donor with multiple sclerosis.

V usage is TRBV4-2 and J usage is TRBJ2-3, with D tentatively TRBD2 (5 bases). CDR3 size: 15 residues. Germline-derived CDR1 and CDR2 are LGHNA and YNFKEQ. V was pared by 4 bases and J by 1 base, with 12 bases between. The DNA for the CDR3 is TGTGCCAGCAGCCCGGGGAGTGAAGGCACAGATACGCAGTATTTT. Translated: CASSPGSEGTDTQYF.

V usage is TRBV2 and J usage is TRBJ1-3; no clear D gene. The CDR3 has 17 amino acids. CDR1 is SNHLY and CDR2 is FYNNEI in the germline V gene. With 7 bases removed from V and 0 bases from J, the gap between germline ends came to 19 bases. The CDR3 DNA reads as TGTGCCAGCATGGGCCCCCCCCTAACCAGCTCTGGAAACACCATATATTTT. It encodes CASMGPPLTSSGNTIYF.

The rearrangement links TRBV11-2 to TRBJ2-7; D not certain. The CDR3 is 15 residues long. Germline V gene data show CDR1 as SGHAT and CDR2 as FQNNGV. V dropped 6 bases and J dropped 0 bases, with 15 bases sitting between them. CDR3 DNA: TGTGCCAGCAGTTCAAGACCTTCCGGCTCCTACGAGCAGTACTTC. Its protein is CASSSRPSGSYEQYF. Complete variable domain (other parts from reference TRBV11-2 and TRBJ2-7): EAGVAQSPRYKIIEKRQSVAFWCNPISGHATLYWYQQILGQGPKLLIQFQNNGVVDDSQLPKDRFSAERLKGVDSTLKIQPAKLEDSAVYLCASSSRPSGSYEQYFGPGTRLTVT.

The genes are TRBV6-4 and TRBJ2-1; D remains unclear. From germline, CDR1 is MRHNA and CDR2 SNTAGT. V was cut by 3 bases and J by 6 bases, with 6 bases left in between. The CDR3 spans 12 residues. The CDR3 DNA sequence: TGTGCCAGCAGTGATGGGTTCAATGAGCAGTTCTTC. It specifies CASSDGFNEQFF.

The CDR3 DNA sequence: TGCGCCAGCAGCTTGGTCGGGAGGGTATACAATGAGCAGTTCTTC. Protein: CASSLVGRVYNEQFF. The genes are TRBV5-1 and TRBJ2-1; TRBD2 matches 8 bases. The CDR3 has 15 residues. Per the germline V gene, CDR1 is SGHRS and CDR2 is YFSETQ. V was pared by 0 bases and J by 4 bases, with 3 bases of the junction left unmatched.

CDR3: CASSPLTRGNGELFF. CDR3 in DNA: TGTGCCAGTAGTCCCCTGACTAGAGGCAACGGGGAGCTGTTTTTT. The chain employs TRBV19 and TRBJ2-2; tentative D call: TRBD2 (6 bases). Trimming took off 5 bases at V and 7 bases at J, with 17 bases between the two ends. Germline values: CDR1 LNHDA, CDR2 SQIVND (reference sequence). The CDR3 covers 15 residues.

The genes are TRBV7-9 and TRBJ2-3; 8 bases are shared with TRBD2. V was clipped by 6 bases and J by 5 bases; unmatched bases: 7. CDR3 length: 14 amino acids. In germline, CDR1 is SEHNR, CDR2 FQNEAQ (reference sequence). This CDR3 is CASSPRTSRDTQYF. The CDR3 DNA reads TGTGCCAGCAGTCCCAGGACTAGCCGAGATACGCAGTATTTT.

This clonotype was detected a few times. The V and J genes are TRBV10-3 and TRBJ2-1; 10 bases line up with TRBD2. CDR3 size: 16 residues. The V and J ends lost 4 bases and 2 bases, in that order; junction bases with no gene match: 5. Germline-derived CDR1 and CDR2 are ENHRY and SYGVKD. For the CDR3, the DNA is TGTGCCATCAGTGGAGGACTAGCGGTTACCTACAATGAGCAGTTCTTC. This gives the protein CAISGGLAVTYNEQFF.

CDR3 sequence (DNA): TGCAGTGCTATGGTTAGTGGTCGGGAGAGGTTTATGGATACGCAGTATTTT. It codes for CSAMVSGRERFMDTQYF. V and J are TRBV20-1 and TRBJ2-3; possibly TRBD2 for D (6 bases). CDR1 is DFQATT, CDR2 SNEGSKA, per germline (reference sequence). V shed 4 bases and J shed 6 bases, with 26 bases lying between them. The CDR3 has 17 amino acids.

The chain has TRBV2 and TRBJ2-1; 9 positions match TRBD2. The J segment lost 1 base and the V segment lost 9 bases, leaving 4 bases of the junction unmatched. The CDR3 covers 14 residues. Germline-derived CDR1 and CDR2 are SNHLY and FYNNEI. The CDR3 bases are TGTGCCAGGGAAGCGGGAGGTTCCTACAATGAGCAGTTCTTC. Its translation: CAREAGGSYNEQFF.

V is TRBV11-1 and J is TRBJ2-6; TRBD1 or TRBD2 may be the D gene (5 bases each). The CDR3 runs to 20 residues. Germline-derived CDR1 and CDR2 are SGHAT and FQDESV (reference sequence). V was cut by 3 bases and J by 2 bases, with 23 bases left in between. The CDR3 is CASSFSGTIREEAGANVLTF. CDR3 nucleotide sequence: TGTGCCAGCAGCTTCTCGGGGACGATCCGCGAAGAAGCTGGGGCCAACGTCCTGACTTTC.

CDR3 nucleotides: TGTGCCAGCAGCCCTATACGTTCATACGAGCAGTACTTC. Its translation is CASSPIRSYEQYF. The chain uses TRBV21-1 and TRBJ2-7. TRBV21-1 is marked as a pseudogene. CDR3 length equals 13 residues.

The chain is built from TRBV7-9 and TRBJ1-2; D unclear. There are 11 residues in the CDR3. V was shortened by 5 bases and J by 8 bases, with 9 bases between the two germline ends. CDR1 SEHNR and CDR2 FQNEAQ come from the germline V gene (reference sequence). This chain's CDR3 is CASSLSSGYTF. The CDR3 bases are TGTGCCAGCAGCCTTTCGTCAGGCTACACCTTC.

The chain combines TRBV19 with TRBJ2-2; 11 bases fit TRBD2. The CDR3 covers 16 residues. V trimming: 3 bases; J trimming: 7 bases; junction bases outside the gene matches: 7. Germline assignment: CDR1 LNHDA and CDR2 SQIVND (reference sequence). Here the CDR3 reads CASSINLAGGIGELFF. As DNA, the CDR3 is TGTGCCAGTAGTATCAACCTAGCGGGGGGAATCGGGGAGCTGTTTTTT.

This chain links TRBV27 with TRBJ1-1; no firm D call. The CDR3 loop spans 13 amino acids. Deletions cut 3 bases from V and 5 bases from J, with 10 bases between. The germline gives CDR1 MNHEY, CDR2 SMNVEV (reference sequence). CDR3 protein: CASSLEGRTEAFF. The CDR3 DNA sequence: TGTGCCAGCAGTTTGGAAGGGCGGACTGAAGCTTTCTTT.

The rearrangement joins TRBV4-1 to TRBJ1-3, with D hard to call. The length of the CDR3 is 18 residues. V gave up 4 bases and J gave up 0 bases, with 19 bases separating them. Germline V CDR1 and CDR2: MGHRA, YSYEKL. In nucleotides, the CDR3 is TGCGCCAGCAGCCCAGGTCGGCAGGCCAAACTCTCTGGAAACACCATATATTTT. Translating gives CASSPGRQAKLSGNTIYF.

The V and J genes are TRBV6-1 and TRBJ1-1; no clear D gene. V was clipped by 0 bases and J by 0 bases, with 17 bases between them. The CDR3 spans 18 residues. The V gene's germline CDR1 is MNHNS and CDR2 SASEGT. The CDR3 coding sequence is TGTGCCAGCAGTGAAGCCCCCCAGGAAATGTCCGTGAACACTGAAGCTTTCTTT. It specifies CASSEAPQEMSVNTEAFF.

This chain's CDR3 is CASSLVTSYEQYF. DNA of the CDR3: TGCGCCAGCAGCTTGGTCACCAGCTACGAGCAGTACTTC. The V gene is TRBV5-1, the J gene TRBJ2-7; D gene ambiguous. CDR1 SGHRS and CDR2 YFSETQ come from the germline V gene. The V and J ends lost 0 bases and 3 bases respectively, with 7 bases between them. CDR3 length: 13 amino acids.

The gene calls are TRBV23-1 and TRBJ1-5; TRBD1 agrees at 11 bases. TRBV23-1 is given ORF status, its function remaining uncertain. V trimming: 7 bases; J trimming: 7 bases; junction bases outside the gene matches: 15. The CDR3 has 17 residues. CDR3 bases: TGCGCCAGCACCCAACCAAACGGACAGGGGGCGCGACAGCCCCAGCATTTT. Protein: CASTQPNGQGARQPQHF.

The chain recombines TRBV7-9 with TRBJ1-2; tentative D call: TRBD1 (5 bases). Germline lookup yields CDR1 SEHNR and CDR2 FQNEAQ (reference sequence). There are 16 residues in the CDR3. The V end lost 5 bases, the J end lost 5 bases, and 21 bases lay between the germline ends. The CDR3 is CASSHLGELTLYGYTF. The CDR3 DNA is TGTGCCAGCAGCCACTTAGGGGAACTGACACTTTATGGCTACACCTTC.

The chain employs TRBV5-1 and TRBJ2-2; D remains unclear. This CDR3 contains 11 residues. V dropped 5 bases and J dropped 5 bases, with 4 bases sitting between them. CDR1 is SGHRS and CDR2 is YFSETQ in the germline V gene. DNA for the CDR3: TGCGCCAGCAGGTTGACCGGGGAGCTGTTTTTT. Translating gives CASRLTGELFF. Complete variable domain (other parts from reference TRBV5-1 and TRBJ2-2): KAGVTQTPRYLIKTRGQQVTLSCSPISGHRSVSWYQQTPGQGLQFLFEYFSETQRNKGNFPGRFSGRQFSNSRSEMNVSTLELGDSALYLCASRLTGELFFGEGSRLTVL.

The J gene is TRBJ2-1, the V gene TRBV7-9; 7 nucleotides match TRBD1. V lost 6 bases, J lost 2 bases, and 10 bases stayed unmatched. Per germline, CDR1 SEHNR and CDR2 FQNEAQ (reference sequence). The CDR3 consists of 16 residues. The CDR3 DNA is TGTGCCAGCAGTCCTCAAGAAGGGACAGCCTACAATGAGCAGTTCTTC. It is translated as CASSPQEGTAYNEQFF.

This sequence joins TRBV11-2 and TRBJ1-1; no definite D call. Per the germline V gene, CDR1 is SGHAT and CDR2 is FQNNGV. Trimming removed 0 bases at V and 0 bases at J, with 8 bases between. The CDR3 loop spans 15 amino acids. The CDR3 sequence is CASSLDRGLNTEAFF. The CDR3 coding sequence is TGTGCCAGCAGCTTAGATCGCGGGTTGAACACTGAAGCTTTCTTT. Full variable domain (remainder filled in from reference TRBV11-2 and TRBJ1-1): EAGVAQSPRYKIIEKRQSVAFWCNPISGHATLYWYQQILGQGPKLLIQFQNNGVVDDSQLPKDRFSAERLKGVDSTLKIQPAKLEDSAVYLCASSLDRGLNTEAFFGQGTRLTVV.

This sequence joins TRBV9 and TRBJ2-5; maybe TRBD2 (5 bases). The germline CDR1 and CDR2 sequences are SGDLS and YYNGEE. Trimming cost V 0 bases and J 5 bases, with 14 bases left between them. The CDR3 is made up of 15 amino acids. The CDR3 sequence is CASSVDLGLGETQYF. In DNA, the CDR3 is TGTGCCAGCAGCGTAGACCTTGGACTCGGGGAGACCCAGTACTTC.

This chain joins TRBV4-1 and TRBJ1-2; D uncertain. Trimming removed 4 bases at V and 1 base at J, with 7 bases between. This CDR3 region has 13 residues. CDR1 and CDR2 (germline): MGHRA, YSYEKL. The CDR3 reads CASSPSRNYGYTF. For the CDR3, the DNA is TGCGCCAGCAGCCCTAGCCGTAACTATGGCTACACCTTC.

The J gene is TRBJ2-7, the V gene TRBV7-2, with D maybe TRBD2 (5 bases). The CDR3 runs 15 residues. V was pared by 3 bases and J by 2 bases, with 14 bases between. Germline V gene data show CDR1 as SGHTA and CDR2 as FQGNSA. The CDR3 protein is CASSFFVGETYEQYF. CDR3 DNA: TGTGCCAGCAGCTTCTTCGTGGGAGAAACCTACGAGCAGTACTTC.

The chain recombines TRBV30 with TRBJ1-3; D gene unclear. CDR1 and CDR2 (germline): GTSNPN, SVGIG (reference sequence). The CDR3 covers 14 residues. V dropped 0 bases and J dropped 0 bases, with 6 bases sitting between them. CDR3 sequence reads: CAWSVDYSGNTIYF. The CDR3 DNA sequence: TGTGCCTGGAGTGTAGATTACTCTGGAAACACCATATATTTT.